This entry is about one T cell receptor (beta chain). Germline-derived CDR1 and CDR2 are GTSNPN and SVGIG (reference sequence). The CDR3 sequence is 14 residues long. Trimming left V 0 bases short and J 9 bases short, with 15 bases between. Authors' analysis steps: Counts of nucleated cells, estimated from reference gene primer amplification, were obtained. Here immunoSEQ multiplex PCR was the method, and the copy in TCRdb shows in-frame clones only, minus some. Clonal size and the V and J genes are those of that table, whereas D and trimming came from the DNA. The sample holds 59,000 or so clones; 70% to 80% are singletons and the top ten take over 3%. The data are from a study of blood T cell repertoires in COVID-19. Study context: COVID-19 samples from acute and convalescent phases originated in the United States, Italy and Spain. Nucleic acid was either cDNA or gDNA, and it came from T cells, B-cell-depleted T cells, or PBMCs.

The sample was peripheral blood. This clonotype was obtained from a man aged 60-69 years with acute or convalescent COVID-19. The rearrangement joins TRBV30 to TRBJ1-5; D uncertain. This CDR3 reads CAWSVGDMTWPQHF. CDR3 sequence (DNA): TGTGCCTGGAGTGTAGGTGACATGACGTGGCCCCAGCATTTT.